Given below is one TCR beta chain in context. Its target is unknown. CD4+ T cells from unexposed donors were obtained before the COVID-19 pandemic (2011-2018). Isolation of CD4+ T cells took place after around 11 days in culture. Cells permitting, SARS-CoV-2 S/N and four cold-coronavirus spikes were tested on unexposed-donor CD4+ T cells. V gave up 6 bases and J gave up 7 bases, with 19 bases separating them. Germline V CDR1 and CDR2: SGHVS, FQNEAQ. This CDR3 has 14 amino acids. This sample is drawn from a study of CD4 T cells in relation to SARS-CoV-2 and coronaviruses. General study points: No crossreactivity against non-spike viral proteins was tested here.

The table came from immunoSEQ multiplex PCR; TCRdb's copy has only in-frame clones and leaves some out. This sample carries about 22,000 clones, more than 60% of them seen once, and the ten largest clones take around 17%. This TCR came from a human donor in good health. V and J are TRBV7-8 and TRBJ2-7; D may be TRBD2 (5 bases). Sequenced: CD4+ T cells from PBMCs, cultured in vitro. CDR3 amino acids: CASRPRGSREEQYF. Here the CDR3 DNA reads TGTGCCAGCAGGCCACGGGGTTCCCGCGAGGAGCAGTACTTC.